A single sample is the source of the 27 T cell receptor beta chains below, sequenced in a study of blood T cell repertoires in COVID-19. This table comes from immunoSEQ multiplex PCR, and its TCRdb copy is limited to in-frame clones, with some not included. The data contain 9,500 to 15,000 clones, approximately 80% of them seen just once; the ten biggest clones take up around 3.7%. Sequenced: peripheral blood. The receptor source for this set is a woman aged 55-69 years with acute or convalescent COVID-19.

This sequence joins TRBV7-2 and TRBJ1-5, with 9 bases fitting TRBD1. The CDR3 extends over 15 amino acids. Germline CDR1 is SGHTA and CDR2 is FQGNSA. V lost 2 bases, J lost 6 bases, and 5 bases stayed unmatched. Here the CDR3 reads CASSLLGQGSQPQHF. The CDR3, as DNA: TGTGCCAGCAGCTTACTAGGACAGGGGAGTCAGCCCCAGCATTTT.

The CDR3 protein is CASSQGWRVGETQYF. CDR3 coding DNA: TGTGCCAGCAGCCAAGGGTGGAGGGTTGGAGAGACCCAGTACTTC. This chain connects TRBV4-2 to TRBJ2-5; D might be TRBD2 (6 bases). The CDR3 length is 15 residues. Germline CDR1 is LGHNA and CDR2 is YNFKEQ. The ends were cut back, 1 base at V and 4 bases at J, with 13 bases in the middle.

This sequence joins TRBV5-1 and TRBJ2-7; 9 positions match TRBD1. The V gene end was trimmed by 0 bases and the J gene end by 3 bases; junction bases not matched to a gene: 1. Germline V gene sequence: CDR1 SGHRS, CDR2 YFSETQ. The CDR3 is 14 amino acids. In DNA, the CDR3 is TGCGCCAGCAGCTTGGAGGGACAGGGCTACGAGCAGTACTTC. This codes for CASSLEGQGYEQYF.

Relative to its sample, this clone is large. This chain joins TRBV9 and TRBJ2-7; 9 bases fit TRBD1. This CDR3 spans 12 amino acids. Per the germline V gene, CDR1 is SGDLS and CDR2 is YYNGEE. The junction had 0 bases not matched to a gene; V was cut back by 7 bases and J by 1 base. CDR3 protein: CASGTGSYEQYF. The CDR3 DNA follows: TGTGCCAGCGGGACAGGGTCCTACGAGCAGTACTTC. The variable domain in full, completed from reference TRBV9 and TRBJ2-7, reads DSGVTQTPKHLITATGQRVTLRCSPRSGDLSVYWYQQSLDQGLQFLIQYYNGEERAKGNILERFSAQQFPDLHSELNLSSLELGDSALYFCASGTGSYEQYFGPGTRLTVT.

A note on this clone: Compared with germline, one end of the junction differs, possibly owing to a read error. The gene calls are TRBV7-6 and TRBJ1-2; no firm D call. Looked up from germline, CDR1 is SGHVS and CDR2 is FNYEAQ. This CDR3 has 10 residues. Written as DNA, the CDR3 is TGTGCCAGCAGCCCTATCCGTGTGTCCTTC. Its protein is CASSPIRVSF. The entire variable domain, with the rest obtained from reference TRBV7-6 and TRBJ1-2, is as follows: GAGVSQSPRYKVTKRGQDVALRCDPISGHVSLYWYRQALGQGPEFLTYFNYEAQQDKSGLPNDRFSAERPEGSISTLTIQRTEQRDSAMYRCASSPIRVSFGSGTRLTVV.

This chain uses TRBV6-1 with TRBJ1-6; D possibly corresponds to TRBD1 (6 bases). The CDR3 has 17 amino acids. V was shortened by 2 bases and J by 8 bases, with 19 bases between the two germline ends. Germline assignment: CDR1 MNHNS and CDR2 SASEGT. The CDR3 region has the DNA TGTGCCAGCAGTGAACCAACAGGGTGGGGTGCGGATTCACCCCTCCACTTT. This gives the protein CASSEPTGWGADSPLHF.

This clone was seen more than once but under ten times. The rearrangement links TRBV11-2 to TRBJ2-5; TRBD2 might be the D (6 bases). V lost 4 bases, J lost 5 bases, and 11 bases lay in between. CDR1 and CDR2 from the germline V gene are SGHAT and FQNNGV. The CDR3 has 13 amino acids. The CDR3 DNA reads as TGTGCCAGCAGCTCCCGGGACTTCGAGACCCAGTACTTC. This translates into CASSSRDFETQYF.

This chain's CDR3 is CASRKGTGRGNEQYF. The CDR3 DNA is TGTGCCAGCAGGAAAGGGACAGGCCGTGGGAACGAGCAGTACTTC. The chain uses TRBV2 and TRBJ2-7; 8 bases align to TRBD1. The CDR3 length is 15 residues. Germline V gives CDR1 SNHLY, CDR2 FYNNEI. V lost 6 bases and J lost 5; bases outside the gene matches: 12.

CDR3 sequence (DNA): TGTGCCACCAGCAGTGAAATACTGACAGGGGGAAATCAGCCCCAGCATTTT. Amino acids: CATSSEILTGGNQPQHF. V gene TRBV15 combines with J gene TRBJ1-5, with 9 bases that match TRBD1. CDR3 length equals 17 residues. V shed 3 bases and J 4 bases; nucleotides not matched to a gene: 10. CDR1 LNHNV and CDR2 YYDKDF come from the germline V gene (reference sequence).

The V gene is TRBV5-1, the J gene TRBJ1-1; 9 nucleotides align to TRBD1. Trimming took 4 bases from V and 0 from J; bases not matched to a gene: 7. Germline CDR1 is SGHRS and CDR2 is YFSETQ. The CDR3 is made up of 16 amino acids. CDR3 coding DNA: TGCGCCAGCAGCCTTACAGGGGGCCGGGTGAACACTGAAGCTTTCTTT. This gives the protein CASSLTGGRVNTEAFF. The whole variable domain, filled in from reference TRBV5-1 and TRBJ1-1, reads KAGVTQTPRYLIKTRGQQVTLSCSPISGHRSVSWYQQTPGQGLQFLFEYFSETQRNKGNFPGRFSGRQFSNSRSEMNVSTLELGDSALYLCASSLTGGRVNTEAFFGQGTRLTVV.

The rearrangement links TRBV27 to TRBJ1-4, with 9 bases aligning to TRBD1. The germline gives CDR1 MNHEY, CDR2 SMNVEV (reference sequence). This CDR3 has 15 residues. After removal of 8 bases from V and 0 bases from J, the junction contained 4 bases not matched to a gene. CDR3 bases: TGTGCCAGCGCGCGACAGGGGGCAACTAATGAAAAACTGTTTTTT. Encoded protein: CASARQGATNEKLFF.

The V and J genes are TRBV28 and TRBJ1-3; D gene ambiguous. In germline, CDR1 is MDHEN, CDR2 SYDVKM. The CDR3 spans 15 residues. The V and J ends lost 5 bases and 0 bases respectively, with 11 bases between them. The CDR3 DNA follows: TGTGCCAGCAGTCCAGGTGAATTCTCTGGAAACACCATATATTTT. The encoded protein is CASSPGEFSGNTIYF.

This CDR3 is CAWSGLAGGTSYEQYF. The CDR3 DNA follows: TGTGCCTGGAGTGGACTAGCGGGGGGAACCTCCTACGAGCAGTACTTC. The chain has TRBV30 and TRBJ2-7; 13 bases map to TRBD2. Germline assignment: CDR1 GTSNPN and CDR2 SVGIG (reference sequence). The J segment lost 0 bases and the V segment lost 1 base, leaving 3 bases of the junction unmatched. This CDR3 region has 16 residues.

The chain combines TRBV2 with TRBJ1-4; 8 bases fit TRBD1. Germline lookup yields CDR1 SNHLY and CDR2 FYNNEI. J lost 4 bases, V lost 5 bases, and 6 bases had no gene match. The CDR3 contains 15 residues. CDR3 amino acids: CASSFSQGVNEKLFF. CDR3 bases: TGTGCCAGCAGTTTCTCACAGGGGGTTAATGAAAAACTGTTTTTT.

The gene calls are TRBV6-5 and TRBJ1-4, with D possibly matching TRBD1 (6 bases). The CDR3 consists of 14 residues. The ends were cut back, 11 bases at V and 1 base at J, with 14 bases in the middle. CDR1 and CDR2 (germline): MNHEY, SVGAGI. CDR3 bases: TGTGCCGCTCGGAGGGGGGGAACTAATGAAAAACTGTTTTTT. Translating it yields CAARRGGTNEKLFF.

The chain employs TRBV14 and TRBJ1-2; 11 positions agree with TRBD1. Germline trimming cut 0 bases from V and 5 bases from J; bases unmatched to any gene: 8. There are 17 residues in the CDR3. Germline V lookup: CDR1 SGHDN, CDR2 FVKESK. CDR3 nucleotides: TGTGCCAGCAGCCAAGAAAAGAGGACAGGGGGCTTATATGGCTACACCTTC. It encodes CASSQEKRTGGLYGYTF.

The genes are TRBV12-3 or TRBV12-4 and TRBJ1-2, with D perhaps TRBD1 (5 bases). The CDR3 runs 12 residues. With 6 bases removed from V and 4 bases from J, the gap between germline ends came to 9 bases. For the CDR3, the DNA is TGTGCCAGCAGACAGGATCCCTATGGCTACACCTTC. This sequence encodes CASRQDPYGYTF.

This clone occurred a few times. The V call is TRBV18, the J call TRBJ1-1; a possible D gene is TRBD1 (6 bases). Between the trimmed V and J ends, which lost 4 bases and 1 base, there was a span of 16 bases. The CDR3 loop spans 16 amino acids. In germline, CDR1 is KGHSH, CDR2 LQKENI. CDR3 in amino acids: CASSLSLSGANTEAFF. The CDR3 coding sequence is TGTGCCAGCTCACTCTCACTCTCAGGGGCGAACACTGAAGCTTTCTTT.

In DNA form, the CDR3 reads TGTGCCAGCAGCTTCCAGGGGAGCTCCTACAATGAGCAGTTCTTC. Its translation: CASSFQGSSYNEQFF. This chain links TRBV7-9 with TRBJ2-1; weak D call: TRBD1 (6 bases). The CDR3 covers 15 residues. V was clipped by 3 bases and J by 0 bases, with 9 bases between them. CDR1 and CDR2 (germline): SEHNR, FQNEAQ (reference sequence).

The V and J genes are TRBV7-9 and TRBJ1-1; D gene ambiguous. The germline V gene has CDR1 SEHNR and CDR2 FQNEAQ (reference sequence). The V and J ends lost 5 bases and 4 bases respectively, with 8 bases between them. The CDR3 consists of 12 residues. The CDR3 sequence is CASSPEGTEAFF. The CDR3 DNA sequence: TGTGCCAGCAGCCCCGAGGGCACTGAAGCTTTCTTT.

This clone was counted only a few times. The same CDR3 can be traced to other DNA sequences in this sample. This chain connects TRBV10-3 to TRBJ1-2; 7 nucleotides align to TRBD1. The CDR3 sequence is 13 residues long. The germline V gene has CDR1 ENHRY and CDR2 SYGVKD. The J segment lost 4 bases and the V segment lost 4 bases, leaving 3 bases of the junction unmatched. CDR3 residues: CAISGRDSYGYTF. CDR3 coding DNA: TGTGCCATCAGTGGTCGGGACAGCTATGGCTACACCTTC.

This clone appeared a single time. V is TRBV7-9 and J is TRBJ2-5; perhaps TRBD2 as D (5 bases). Trimming cost V 3 bases and J 5 bases, with 10 bases left between them. CDR1 and CDR2 from the germline V gene are SEHNR and FQNEAQ (reference sequence). CDR3 length: 13 residues. The CDR3 DNA reads TGTGCCAGCAGCTTGGGAGTTGAGGAGACCCAGTACTTC. Translating gives CASSLGVEETQYF. The full variable domain, with the rest looked up from reference TRBV7-9 and TRBJ2-5, is DTGVSQNPRHKITKRGQNVTFRCDPISEHNRLYWYRQTLGQGPEFLTYFQNEAQLEKSRLLSDRFSAERPKGSFSTLEIQRTEQGDSAMYLCASSLGVEETQYFGPGTRLLVL.

The rearrangement links TRBV9 to TRBJ1-1; unclear D gene. The CDR3 contains 13 residues. Germline-derived CDR1 and CDR2 are SGDLS and YYNGEE. Trimming stripped 1 base from V and 1 base from J, with 5 bases between. Here the CDR3 DNA reads TGTGCCAGCAGCGTATCCCAGAACACTGAAGCTTTCTTT. Residues: CASSVSQNTEAFF.

The gene calls are TRBV5-1 and TRBJ2-2; TRBD1 agrees at 7 bases. Unmatched junction bases numbered 10, after V lost 2 bases and J lost 0 bases. The germline V gene has CDR1 SGHRS and CDR2 YFSETQ. The CDR3 covers 18 residues. The CDR3 protein is CASSFYSGTATNTGELFF. As DNA, the CDR3 is TGCGCCAGCAGCTTTTATTCCGGGACAGCGACGAACACCGGGGAGCTGTTTTTT. Full variable domain (missing parts from reference TRBV5-1 and TRBJ2-2): KAGVTQTPRYLIKTRGQQVTLSCSPISGHRSVSWYQQTPGQGLQFLFEYFSETQRNKGNFPGRFSGRQFSNSRSEMNVSTLELGDSALYLCASSFYSGTATNTGELFFGEGSRLTVL.

In DNA form, the CDR3 reads TGTGCCAGCAGCTTGGGGGACAGGGTAGAGCAGTACTTC. The encoded protein is CASSLGDRVEQYF. J is TRBJ2-7 and V is TRBV5-6; 9 bases map to TRBD1. The CDR3 length is 13 residues. Trimming at V came to 0 bases and at J to 7 bases, leaving 2 bases not matched to a gene. The V gene's germline CDR1 is SGHDT and CDR2 YYEEEE.

The chain uses TRBV9 and TRBJ1-5; tentatively, D is TRBD1 (6 bases). Germline loops: CDR1 SGDLS, CDR2 YYNGEE. The CDR3 runs 14 residues. V was trimmed by 3 bases and J by 5 bases, leaving 12 bases between them. CDR3 sequence: CASSATGSHQPQHF. The CDR3 DNA reads as TGTGCCAGCAGCGCTACAGGGTCTCATCAGCCCCAGCATTTT.

This clone was counted once. CDR3 nucleotides: TGTGCCAGTAGTCCGGGACAGCAGAATGAAAAACTGTTTTTT. Translation: CASSPGQQNEKLFF. The chain carries TRBV19 and TRBJ1-4, with TRBD1 identical over 7 bases. CDR1 and CDR2 (germline): LNHDA, SQIVND (reference sequence). V lost 5 bases, J lost 5 bases, and 5 bases stayed unmatched. This CDR3 is 14 amino acids long.